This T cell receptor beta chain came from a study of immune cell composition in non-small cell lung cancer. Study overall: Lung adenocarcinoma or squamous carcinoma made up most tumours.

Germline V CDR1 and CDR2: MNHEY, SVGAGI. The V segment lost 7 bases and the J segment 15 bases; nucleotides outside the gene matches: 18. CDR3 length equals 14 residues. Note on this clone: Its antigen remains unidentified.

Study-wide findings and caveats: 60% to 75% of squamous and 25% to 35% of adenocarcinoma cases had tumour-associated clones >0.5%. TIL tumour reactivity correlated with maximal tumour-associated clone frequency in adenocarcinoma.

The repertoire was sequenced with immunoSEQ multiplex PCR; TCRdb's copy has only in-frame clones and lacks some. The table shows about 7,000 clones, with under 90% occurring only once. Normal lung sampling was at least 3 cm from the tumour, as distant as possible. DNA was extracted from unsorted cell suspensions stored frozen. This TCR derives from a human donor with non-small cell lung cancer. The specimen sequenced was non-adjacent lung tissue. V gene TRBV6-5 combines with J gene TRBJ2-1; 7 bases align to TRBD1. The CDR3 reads CASKQWDSSAQAFF. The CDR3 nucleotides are TGTGCCAGCAAGCAATGGGACAGTTCGGCCCAAGCGTTCTTC.